The text below deals with one TCR beta chain. These data come from a study of PD-L1 blockade in urothelial cancer. The sample's time point: pretreatment peripheral blood. Sequencing used immunoSEQ multiplex PCR; TCRdb keeps in-frame clones, though not all of them. Of 50,000 to 55,000 clones detected, 84% appear once; the ten largest clones hold 1% to 1.5%. V lost 1 base and J 0 bases, leaving 6 bases between the germline ends. Germline V CDR1 and CDR2: SGHNT, YENEEA. The CDR3 is 15 amino acids. This sequence joins TRBV11-3 and TRBJ2-2; D is possibly TRBD1 (6 bases). The clonotype comes from a man in his forties or fifties with urothelial cancer. Specimen: PBMCs, collected around atezolizumab (anti-PD-L1) treatment. The chain's CDR3 is CASSLGGPNTGELFF. The CDR3 region has the DNA TGTGCCAGCAGCTTAGGGGGGCCGAACACCGGGGAGCTGTTTTTT. Supplemented by reference TRBV11-3 and TRBJ2-2, the full variable domain reads EAGVVQSPRYKIIEKKQPVAFWCNPISGHNTLYWYLQNLGQGPELLIRYENEEAVDDSQLPKDRFSAERLKGVDSTLKIQPAELGDSAVYLCASSLGGPNTGELFFGEGSRLTVL.